The 9 T cell receptor beta chains below all came from one sample that was sequenced in a study of response to subunit inactivated influenza vaccine. A single record per CDR3 protein comes from TCRdb applying MiXCR to the RT-PCR reads. This table holds over 800,000 distinct CDR3 sequences, about 20% found once. Sequenced material: PBMCs from blood, taken about 5 days after vaccination. These receptors all stem from a man in his fifties or sixties who received an inactivated influenza vaccine.

V usage is TRBV7-8 and J usage is TRBJ2-5; the match to TRBD2 covers 10 bases. V shed 0 bases and J 5 bases; nucleotides not matched to a gene: 9. Germline V gene data show CDR1 as SGHVS and CDR2 as FQNEAQ. The CDR3 extends over 17 amino acids. In nucleotides, the CDR3 is TGTGCCAGCAGCTTAGCAGCTAGCGGGGGCTCGGGGGAGACCCAGTACTTC. Its protein product is CASSLAASGGSGETQYF.

A few counts support this clonotype. V and J are TRBV4-1 and TRBJ1-2; D not resolved. The germline gives CDR1 MGHRA, CDR2 YSYEKL. This CDR3 contains 15 residues. The V end lost 1 base, the J end lost 4 bases, and 13 bases lay between the germline ends. CDR3 DNA: TGCGCCAGCAGCCAAGCTGCCTCCCTTTTCTATGGCTACACCTTC. It yields the protein CASSQAASLFYGYTF.

This chain uses TRBV6-1 with TRBJ1-6, with D hard to call. In germline, CDR1 is MNHNS, CDR2 SASEGT. CDR3 length equals 13 residues. Trimming removed 6 bases from V and 11 bases from J, with 14 bases in between. This chain's CDR3 is CASRNSRTAPLHF. CDR3 DNA sequence: TGTGCCAGCAGAAATTCCCGTACAGCACCCCTCCACTTT.

The chain uses TRBV3-1 and TRBJ1-5; D uncertain. Trimming shortened V by 1 base and J by 0 bases, and 4 bases separated the two germline ends. CDR3 length: 14 amino acids. Germline CDR1 and CDR2: LGHDT and YNNKEL (reference sequence). In nucleotides, the CDR3 is TGTGCCAGCAGCCAAGGCTTTAGCAATCAGCCCCAGCATTTT. The encoded protein is CASSQGFSNQPQHF.

This clonotype was seen at least ten times. V is TRBV27 and J is TRBJ2-6, with D maybe TRBD1 (5 bases). CDR1 and CDR2 (germline): MNHEY, SMNVEV (reference sequence). Trimming cost V 0 bases and J 3 bases, with 6 bases left between them. The CDR3 is 15 residues long. The CDR3 DNA is TGTGCCAGCAGTTTATCAGGGGTTGGGGCCAACGTCCTGACTTTC. It yields the protein CASSLSGVGANVLTF.

This clonotype has only a few counts. The chain couples TRBV12-3 or TRBV12-4 to TRBJ2-3, with TRBD1 matching over 11 bases. J lost 4 bases, V lost 3 bases, and 3 bases had no gene match. The CDR3 totals 15 residues. The DNA of the CDR3 is TGTGCCAGCAGTTTCTGGGACAGGGGGGCAGATACGCAGTATTTT. Translated, it gives CASSFWDRGADTQYF.

This clonotype was observed a handful of times. The J gene is TRBJ2-7, the V gene TRBV5-1; D remains ambiguous. This CDR3 is built from 14 residues. The germline V and J ends were trimmed by 3 bases and 0 bases, with 10 bases remaining between them. The germline CDR1 and CDR2 sequences are SGHRS and YFSETQ. The CDR3 region is CASSWTINSYEQYF. CDR3 coding DNA: TGCGCCAGCAGCTGGACCATAAACTCCTACGAGCAGTACTTC.

The chain carries TRBV7-8 and TRBJ2-7, with TRBD2 identical over 8 bases. Germline trimming cut 1 base from V and 3 bases from J; bases unmatched to any gene: 8. Per the germline V gene, CDR1 is SGHVS and CDR2 is FQNEAQ. The CDR3 totals 16 residues. CDR3 coding DNA: TGTGCCAGCAGCTTAGATACGGGGGGGTCAAGCTACGAGCAGTACTTC. Translating gives CASSLDTGGSSYEQYF.

This clonotype was seen more than once but under ten times. V usage is TRBV7-9 and J usage is TRBJ2-7; perhaps D is TRBD1 or TRBD2 (5 bases each). With 5 bases removed from V and 4 bases from J, the gap between germline ends came to 15 bases. The CDR3 length is 14 residues. Germline-derived CDR1 and CDR2 are SEHNR and FQNEAQ (reference sequence). The CDR3: CASSPPGRIYEQYF. CDR3 nucleotide sequence: TGTGCCAGCAGCCCTCCGGGACGGATTTACGAGCAGTACTTC.